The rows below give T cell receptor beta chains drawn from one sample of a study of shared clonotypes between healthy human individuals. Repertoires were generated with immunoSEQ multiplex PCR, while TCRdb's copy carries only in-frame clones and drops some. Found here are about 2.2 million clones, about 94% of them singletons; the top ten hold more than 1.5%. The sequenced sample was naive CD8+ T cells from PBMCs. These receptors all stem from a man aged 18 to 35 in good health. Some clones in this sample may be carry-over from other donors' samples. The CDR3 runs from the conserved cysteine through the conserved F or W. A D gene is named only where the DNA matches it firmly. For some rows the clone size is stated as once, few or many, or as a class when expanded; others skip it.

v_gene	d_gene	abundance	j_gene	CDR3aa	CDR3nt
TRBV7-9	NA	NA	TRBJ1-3	CASSLLPGNTIYF	TGTGCCAGCAGCTTACTACCTGGAAACACCATATATTTT
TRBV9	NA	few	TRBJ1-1	CASSVGDGNTEAFF	TGTGCCAGCAGCGTAGGGGACGGGAACACTGAAGCTTTCTTT
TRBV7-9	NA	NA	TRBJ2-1	CASSLGTGTPRANEQFF	TGTGCCAGCAGCTTAGGTACCGGGACCCCCAGAGCGAATGAGCAGTTCTTC
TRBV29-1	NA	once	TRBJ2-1	CSVDGGLAWEQEQFF	TGCAGCGTCGATGGCGGGCTAGCGTGGGAGCAAGAGCAGTTCTTC
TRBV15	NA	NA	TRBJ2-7	CATSGGHPAYEQYF	TGTGCCACCAGCGGGGGGCACCCCGCCTACGAGCAGTACTTC
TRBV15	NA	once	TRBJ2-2	CATSDSYTGELFF	TGTGCCACCAGTGACAGCTACACCGGGGAGCTGTTTTTT
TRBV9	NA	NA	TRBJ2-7	CASSSHTGSYEQYF	TGTGCCAGCAGCTCCCACACGGGCTCCTACGAGCAGTACTTC
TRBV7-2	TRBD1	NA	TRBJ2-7	CASSQGGGYEQYF	TGTGCCAGCAGCCAAGGGGGCGGGTACGAGCAGTACTTC
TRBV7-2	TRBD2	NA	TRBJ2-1	CASSAGGPYNEQFF	TGTGCCAGCAGCGCGGGAGGGCCGTACAATGAGCAGTTCTTC
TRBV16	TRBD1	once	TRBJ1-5	CASSQNRGRESNQPQHF	TGTGCCAGCAGCCAAAACAGGGGACGTGAAAGCAATCAGCCCCAGCATTTT
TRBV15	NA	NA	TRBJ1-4	CATSPRPTTNEKLFF	TGTGCCACCAGCCCCAGGCCCACAACTAATGAAAAACTGTTTTTT
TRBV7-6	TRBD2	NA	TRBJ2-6	CASKGLAGVVSGANVLTF	TGTGCCAGCAAAGGACTAGCGGGAGTAGTATCTGGGGCCAACGTCCTGACTTTC
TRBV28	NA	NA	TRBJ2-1	CASRPRAGYNEQFF	TGTGCCAGCAGGCCCCGCGCCGGCTACAATGAGCAGTTCTTC
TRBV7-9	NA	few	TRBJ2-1	CASSLDEQFF	TGTGCCAGCAGCTTAGATGAGCAGTTCTTC
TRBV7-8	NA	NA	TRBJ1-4	CASSHPEWEKLFF	TGTGCCAGCAGCCACCCTGAATGGGAAAAACTGTTTTTT
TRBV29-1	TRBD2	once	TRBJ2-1	CSVDRLAGESSYNEQFF	TGCAGCGTTGATAGACTAGCGGGTGAGAGCTCCTACAATGAGCAGTTCTTC
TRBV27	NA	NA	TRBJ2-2	CASSLGRNTGELFF	TGTGCCAGCAGTTTAGGGCGGAACACCGGGGAGCTGTTTTTT
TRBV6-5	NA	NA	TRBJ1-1	CASSYSRGGTEAFF	TGTGCCAGCAGTTACTCCCGGGGTGGCACTGAAGCTTTCTTT
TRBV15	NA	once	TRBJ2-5	CATSESSQETQYF	TGTGCCACCAGCGAAAGTTCCCAAGAGACCCAGTACTTC
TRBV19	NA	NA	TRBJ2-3	CASSPSRTDTQYF	TGTGCCAGTAGTCCGAGCCGCACAGATACGCAGTATTTT
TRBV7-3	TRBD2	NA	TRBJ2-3	CASSPAAGGISDTQYF	TGTGCCAGCAGCCCTGCAGCGGGAGGGATCTCAGATACGCAGTATTTT
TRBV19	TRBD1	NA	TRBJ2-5	CASSTGTGFQETQYF	TGTGCCAGTAGTACCGGGACAGGGTTTCAAGAGACCCAGTACTTC
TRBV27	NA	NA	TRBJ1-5	CASSLGDGLQPQHF	TGTGCCAGCAGTTTAGGGGACGGTTTGCAGCCCCAGCATTTT
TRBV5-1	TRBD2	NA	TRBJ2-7	CASSLARGDEQYF	TGCGCCAGCAGCTTGGCCCGGGGGGACGAGCAGTACTTC
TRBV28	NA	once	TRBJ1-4	CASSLLRADFGKLFF	TGTGCCAGCAGTTTACTCCGGGCCGACTTTGGAAAACTGTTTTTT
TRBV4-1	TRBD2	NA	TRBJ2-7	CASSRGLADPYEQYF	TGCGCCAGCAGCCGGGGACTAGCGGACCCATACGAGCAGTACTTC
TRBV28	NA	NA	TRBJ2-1	CASTPRSYHNEQFF	TGTGCCAGCACCCCCCGATCCTATCACAATGAGCAGTTCTTC
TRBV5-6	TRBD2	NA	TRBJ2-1	CASSFGLAEIYNEQFF	TGTGCCAGCAGCTTTGGACTAGCGGAAATCTACAATGAGCAGTTCTTC
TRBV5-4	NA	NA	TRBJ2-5	CASSYSRGTGETQYF	TGTGCCAGCAGCTATTCGAGGGGCACGGGGGAGACCCAGTACTTC
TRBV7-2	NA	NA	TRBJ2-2	CASSFVYANTGELFF	TGTGCCAGCAGCTTCGTGTACGCCAACACCGGGGAGCTGTTTTTT
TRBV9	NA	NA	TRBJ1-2	CASSVEGDGGLNYGYTF	TGTGCCAGCAGCGTAGAGGGGGACGGGGGACTAAACTATGGCTACACCTTC
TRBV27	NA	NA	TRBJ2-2	CASSLILTGELFF	TGTGCCAGCAGCTTAATACTTACCGGGGAGCTGTTTTTT
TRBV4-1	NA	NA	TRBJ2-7	CASSQDGRRVYEQYF	TGCGCCAGCAGCCAAGATGGAAGGAGGGTCTACGAGCAGTACTTC
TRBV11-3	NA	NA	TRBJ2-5	CASSLDLRAPQYF	TGTGCCAGCAGCTTAGATTTACGAGCCCCGCAGTACTTC
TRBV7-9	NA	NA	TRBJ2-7	CASSLLPKDSRIYEQYF	TGTGCCAGCAGCCTCCTCCCCAAGGACAGCAGAATTTACGAGCAGTACTTC
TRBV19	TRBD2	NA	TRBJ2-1	CASSKGLAGRNEQFF	TGTGCCAGTAGTAAGGGACTAGCGGGAAGGAATGAGCAGTTCTTC
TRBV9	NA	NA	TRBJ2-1	CASSAGAVYNEQFF	TGTGCCAGCAGCGCGGGAGCCGTCTACAATGAGCAGTTCTTC
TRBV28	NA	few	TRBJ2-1	CASSSGSEQFF	TGTGCCAGCAGTTCGGGGAGTGAGCAGTTCTTC
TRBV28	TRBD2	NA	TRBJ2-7	CASHPRRLAENNGGYEQYF	TGTGCCAGCCACCCCCGAAGGCTAGCGGAAAATAATGGGGGATACGAGCAGTACTTC
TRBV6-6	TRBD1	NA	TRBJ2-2	CASSPRPRDRAGELFF	TGTGCCAGCAGCCCCCGGCCGCGGGACAGGGCCGGGGAGCTGTTTTTT
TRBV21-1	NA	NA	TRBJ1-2	CASSSTHTDQGEESPAGYTF	TGTGCCAGCAGCTCCACTCATACCGATCAGGGGGAAGAGTCCCCTGCTGGCTACACCTTC
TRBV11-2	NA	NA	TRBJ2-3	CASRGVARSTDTQYF	TGTGCCAGCAGAGGGGTGGCCCGTAGCACAGATACGCAGTATTTT
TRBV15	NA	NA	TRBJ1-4	CATSSGSVEKLFF	TGTGCCACCAGCAGTGGGTCGGTTGAAAAACTGTTTTTT
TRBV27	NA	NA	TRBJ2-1	CASSFVRPYNEQFF	TGTGCCAGCAGTTTTGTTAGGCCCTACAATGAGCAGTTCTTC
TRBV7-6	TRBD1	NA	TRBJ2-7	CASSLRQGEYEQYF	TGTGCCAGCAGCTTACGACAGGGTGAATACGAGCAGTACTTC
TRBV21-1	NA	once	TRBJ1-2	CATADSREAGGGYGYTF	TGTGCTACAGCAGATAGTAGAGAAGCAGGGGGAGGGTATGGCTACACCTTC
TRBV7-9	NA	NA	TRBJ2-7	CASRGSNEQYF	TGTGCCAGCAGGGGTTCCAACGAGCAGTACTTC
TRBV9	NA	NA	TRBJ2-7	CASSAHGLSYEQYF	TGTGCCAGCAGCGCCCACGGGCTGTCCTACGAGCAGTACTTC
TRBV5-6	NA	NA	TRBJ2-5	CASSFRAGGGQETQYF	TGTGCCAGCAGCTTCCGGGCAGGGGGAGGGCAAGAGACCCAGTACTTC
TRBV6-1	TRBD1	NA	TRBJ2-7	CASSEGSGGYEQYF	TGTGCCAGCAGTGAAGGATCAGGGGGCTACGAGCAGTACTTC
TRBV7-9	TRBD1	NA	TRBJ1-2	CASSRTTGGDYGYTF	TGTGCCAGCAGCCGAACGACAGGGGGCGACTATGGCTACACCTTC
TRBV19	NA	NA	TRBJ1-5	CAAGLGNQPQHF	TGTGCCGCCGGGCTTGGCAATCAGCCCCAGCATTTT
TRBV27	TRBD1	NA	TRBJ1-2	CASSRLTGGDGYTF	TGTGCCAGCAGTCGACTGACAGGGGGCGATGGCTACACCTTC
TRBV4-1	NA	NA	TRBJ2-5	CASSQVWGETQYF	TGCGCCAGCAGCCAGGTGTGGGGGGAGACCCAGTACTTC
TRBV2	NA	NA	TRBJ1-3	CASSDSGNTIYF	TGTGCCAGCAGTGATTCCGGAAACACCATATATTTT
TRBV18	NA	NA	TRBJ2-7	CASSPTRTDPYEQYF	TGTGCCAGCTCACCTACTCGGACGGATCCTTACGAGCAGTACTTC
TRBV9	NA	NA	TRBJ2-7	CASSPTGSYEQYF	TGTGCCAGCAGCCCCACTGGATCCTACGAGCAGTACTTC
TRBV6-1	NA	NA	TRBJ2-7	CASSESTGSSYEQYF	TGTGCCAGCAGTGAAAGTACCGGGAGCTCCTACGAGCAGTACTTC